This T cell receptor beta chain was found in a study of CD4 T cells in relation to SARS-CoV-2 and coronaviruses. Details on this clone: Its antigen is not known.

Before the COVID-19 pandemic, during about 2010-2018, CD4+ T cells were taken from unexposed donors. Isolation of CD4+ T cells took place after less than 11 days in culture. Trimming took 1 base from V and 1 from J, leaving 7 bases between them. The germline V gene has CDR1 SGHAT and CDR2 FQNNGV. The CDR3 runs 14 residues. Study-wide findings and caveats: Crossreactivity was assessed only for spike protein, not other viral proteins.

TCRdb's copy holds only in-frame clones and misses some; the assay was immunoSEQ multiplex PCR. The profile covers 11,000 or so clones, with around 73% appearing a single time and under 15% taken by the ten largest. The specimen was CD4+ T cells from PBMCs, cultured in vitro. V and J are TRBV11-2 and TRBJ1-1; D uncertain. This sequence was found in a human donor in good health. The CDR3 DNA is TGTGCCAGCAGCTTAGTTGCAGGGAACACTGAAGCTTTCTTT. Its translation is CASSLVAGNTEAFF.